This T cell receptor (beta chain) was captured in a study of blood T cell repertoires in COVID-19. At the level of the study: COVID-19 samples, acute and convalescent, were from the United States, Italy and Spain. In each case, the material was cDNA or gDNA derived from T cells, B-cell-depleted T cells, or PBMCs.

Original data processing: Amplification from reference gene primers served as the basis for estimated nucleated cell counts. The assay was immunoSEQ multiplex PCR, and TCRdb's table has in-frame clones only and misses some. The V and J calls and the clone size are those of that table, but D and trimming were determined from the DNA. The sample lists tens of thousands of clones, 70% to 90% occurring once. Trimming took 4 bases from V and 5 from J; bases not matched to a gene: 2. Germline V gene lookup returns CDR1 LGHDT and CDR2 YNNKEL (reference sequence). This CDR3 region has 15 residues. The rearrangement uses TRBV3-1 (or the pseudogene TRBV3-2) and TRBJ2-2; 12 nucleotides agree with TRBD1. Sequenced: peripheral blood. The TCR sequence derives from a human donor in a cohort sampled during active COVID-19. As DNA, the CDR3 is TGTGCCAGCAGCCGGGACAGGGGGCCGACCGGGGAGCTGTTTTTT. Amino acids: CASSRDRGPTGELFF.